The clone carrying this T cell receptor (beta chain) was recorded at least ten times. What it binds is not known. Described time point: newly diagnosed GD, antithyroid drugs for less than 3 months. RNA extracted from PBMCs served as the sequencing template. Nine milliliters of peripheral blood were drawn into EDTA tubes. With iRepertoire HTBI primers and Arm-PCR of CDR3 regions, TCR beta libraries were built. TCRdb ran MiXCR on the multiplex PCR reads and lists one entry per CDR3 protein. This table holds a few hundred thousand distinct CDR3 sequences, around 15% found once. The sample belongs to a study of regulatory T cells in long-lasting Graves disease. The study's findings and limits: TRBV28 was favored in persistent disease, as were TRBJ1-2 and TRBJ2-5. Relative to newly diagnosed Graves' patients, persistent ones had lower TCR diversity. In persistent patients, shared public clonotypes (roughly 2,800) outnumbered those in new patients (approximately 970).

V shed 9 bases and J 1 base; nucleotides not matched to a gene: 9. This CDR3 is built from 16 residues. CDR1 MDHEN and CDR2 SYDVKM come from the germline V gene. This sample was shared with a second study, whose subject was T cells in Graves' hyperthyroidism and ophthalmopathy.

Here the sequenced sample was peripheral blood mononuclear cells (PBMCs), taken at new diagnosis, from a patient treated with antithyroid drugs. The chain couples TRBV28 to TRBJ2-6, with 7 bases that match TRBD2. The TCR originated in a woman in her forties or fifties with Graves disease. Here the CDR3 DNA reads TGTGCCAGTCTAAAATCGGGGGGATCTGGGGCCAACGTCCTGACTTTC. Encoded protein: CASLKSGGSGANVLTF.